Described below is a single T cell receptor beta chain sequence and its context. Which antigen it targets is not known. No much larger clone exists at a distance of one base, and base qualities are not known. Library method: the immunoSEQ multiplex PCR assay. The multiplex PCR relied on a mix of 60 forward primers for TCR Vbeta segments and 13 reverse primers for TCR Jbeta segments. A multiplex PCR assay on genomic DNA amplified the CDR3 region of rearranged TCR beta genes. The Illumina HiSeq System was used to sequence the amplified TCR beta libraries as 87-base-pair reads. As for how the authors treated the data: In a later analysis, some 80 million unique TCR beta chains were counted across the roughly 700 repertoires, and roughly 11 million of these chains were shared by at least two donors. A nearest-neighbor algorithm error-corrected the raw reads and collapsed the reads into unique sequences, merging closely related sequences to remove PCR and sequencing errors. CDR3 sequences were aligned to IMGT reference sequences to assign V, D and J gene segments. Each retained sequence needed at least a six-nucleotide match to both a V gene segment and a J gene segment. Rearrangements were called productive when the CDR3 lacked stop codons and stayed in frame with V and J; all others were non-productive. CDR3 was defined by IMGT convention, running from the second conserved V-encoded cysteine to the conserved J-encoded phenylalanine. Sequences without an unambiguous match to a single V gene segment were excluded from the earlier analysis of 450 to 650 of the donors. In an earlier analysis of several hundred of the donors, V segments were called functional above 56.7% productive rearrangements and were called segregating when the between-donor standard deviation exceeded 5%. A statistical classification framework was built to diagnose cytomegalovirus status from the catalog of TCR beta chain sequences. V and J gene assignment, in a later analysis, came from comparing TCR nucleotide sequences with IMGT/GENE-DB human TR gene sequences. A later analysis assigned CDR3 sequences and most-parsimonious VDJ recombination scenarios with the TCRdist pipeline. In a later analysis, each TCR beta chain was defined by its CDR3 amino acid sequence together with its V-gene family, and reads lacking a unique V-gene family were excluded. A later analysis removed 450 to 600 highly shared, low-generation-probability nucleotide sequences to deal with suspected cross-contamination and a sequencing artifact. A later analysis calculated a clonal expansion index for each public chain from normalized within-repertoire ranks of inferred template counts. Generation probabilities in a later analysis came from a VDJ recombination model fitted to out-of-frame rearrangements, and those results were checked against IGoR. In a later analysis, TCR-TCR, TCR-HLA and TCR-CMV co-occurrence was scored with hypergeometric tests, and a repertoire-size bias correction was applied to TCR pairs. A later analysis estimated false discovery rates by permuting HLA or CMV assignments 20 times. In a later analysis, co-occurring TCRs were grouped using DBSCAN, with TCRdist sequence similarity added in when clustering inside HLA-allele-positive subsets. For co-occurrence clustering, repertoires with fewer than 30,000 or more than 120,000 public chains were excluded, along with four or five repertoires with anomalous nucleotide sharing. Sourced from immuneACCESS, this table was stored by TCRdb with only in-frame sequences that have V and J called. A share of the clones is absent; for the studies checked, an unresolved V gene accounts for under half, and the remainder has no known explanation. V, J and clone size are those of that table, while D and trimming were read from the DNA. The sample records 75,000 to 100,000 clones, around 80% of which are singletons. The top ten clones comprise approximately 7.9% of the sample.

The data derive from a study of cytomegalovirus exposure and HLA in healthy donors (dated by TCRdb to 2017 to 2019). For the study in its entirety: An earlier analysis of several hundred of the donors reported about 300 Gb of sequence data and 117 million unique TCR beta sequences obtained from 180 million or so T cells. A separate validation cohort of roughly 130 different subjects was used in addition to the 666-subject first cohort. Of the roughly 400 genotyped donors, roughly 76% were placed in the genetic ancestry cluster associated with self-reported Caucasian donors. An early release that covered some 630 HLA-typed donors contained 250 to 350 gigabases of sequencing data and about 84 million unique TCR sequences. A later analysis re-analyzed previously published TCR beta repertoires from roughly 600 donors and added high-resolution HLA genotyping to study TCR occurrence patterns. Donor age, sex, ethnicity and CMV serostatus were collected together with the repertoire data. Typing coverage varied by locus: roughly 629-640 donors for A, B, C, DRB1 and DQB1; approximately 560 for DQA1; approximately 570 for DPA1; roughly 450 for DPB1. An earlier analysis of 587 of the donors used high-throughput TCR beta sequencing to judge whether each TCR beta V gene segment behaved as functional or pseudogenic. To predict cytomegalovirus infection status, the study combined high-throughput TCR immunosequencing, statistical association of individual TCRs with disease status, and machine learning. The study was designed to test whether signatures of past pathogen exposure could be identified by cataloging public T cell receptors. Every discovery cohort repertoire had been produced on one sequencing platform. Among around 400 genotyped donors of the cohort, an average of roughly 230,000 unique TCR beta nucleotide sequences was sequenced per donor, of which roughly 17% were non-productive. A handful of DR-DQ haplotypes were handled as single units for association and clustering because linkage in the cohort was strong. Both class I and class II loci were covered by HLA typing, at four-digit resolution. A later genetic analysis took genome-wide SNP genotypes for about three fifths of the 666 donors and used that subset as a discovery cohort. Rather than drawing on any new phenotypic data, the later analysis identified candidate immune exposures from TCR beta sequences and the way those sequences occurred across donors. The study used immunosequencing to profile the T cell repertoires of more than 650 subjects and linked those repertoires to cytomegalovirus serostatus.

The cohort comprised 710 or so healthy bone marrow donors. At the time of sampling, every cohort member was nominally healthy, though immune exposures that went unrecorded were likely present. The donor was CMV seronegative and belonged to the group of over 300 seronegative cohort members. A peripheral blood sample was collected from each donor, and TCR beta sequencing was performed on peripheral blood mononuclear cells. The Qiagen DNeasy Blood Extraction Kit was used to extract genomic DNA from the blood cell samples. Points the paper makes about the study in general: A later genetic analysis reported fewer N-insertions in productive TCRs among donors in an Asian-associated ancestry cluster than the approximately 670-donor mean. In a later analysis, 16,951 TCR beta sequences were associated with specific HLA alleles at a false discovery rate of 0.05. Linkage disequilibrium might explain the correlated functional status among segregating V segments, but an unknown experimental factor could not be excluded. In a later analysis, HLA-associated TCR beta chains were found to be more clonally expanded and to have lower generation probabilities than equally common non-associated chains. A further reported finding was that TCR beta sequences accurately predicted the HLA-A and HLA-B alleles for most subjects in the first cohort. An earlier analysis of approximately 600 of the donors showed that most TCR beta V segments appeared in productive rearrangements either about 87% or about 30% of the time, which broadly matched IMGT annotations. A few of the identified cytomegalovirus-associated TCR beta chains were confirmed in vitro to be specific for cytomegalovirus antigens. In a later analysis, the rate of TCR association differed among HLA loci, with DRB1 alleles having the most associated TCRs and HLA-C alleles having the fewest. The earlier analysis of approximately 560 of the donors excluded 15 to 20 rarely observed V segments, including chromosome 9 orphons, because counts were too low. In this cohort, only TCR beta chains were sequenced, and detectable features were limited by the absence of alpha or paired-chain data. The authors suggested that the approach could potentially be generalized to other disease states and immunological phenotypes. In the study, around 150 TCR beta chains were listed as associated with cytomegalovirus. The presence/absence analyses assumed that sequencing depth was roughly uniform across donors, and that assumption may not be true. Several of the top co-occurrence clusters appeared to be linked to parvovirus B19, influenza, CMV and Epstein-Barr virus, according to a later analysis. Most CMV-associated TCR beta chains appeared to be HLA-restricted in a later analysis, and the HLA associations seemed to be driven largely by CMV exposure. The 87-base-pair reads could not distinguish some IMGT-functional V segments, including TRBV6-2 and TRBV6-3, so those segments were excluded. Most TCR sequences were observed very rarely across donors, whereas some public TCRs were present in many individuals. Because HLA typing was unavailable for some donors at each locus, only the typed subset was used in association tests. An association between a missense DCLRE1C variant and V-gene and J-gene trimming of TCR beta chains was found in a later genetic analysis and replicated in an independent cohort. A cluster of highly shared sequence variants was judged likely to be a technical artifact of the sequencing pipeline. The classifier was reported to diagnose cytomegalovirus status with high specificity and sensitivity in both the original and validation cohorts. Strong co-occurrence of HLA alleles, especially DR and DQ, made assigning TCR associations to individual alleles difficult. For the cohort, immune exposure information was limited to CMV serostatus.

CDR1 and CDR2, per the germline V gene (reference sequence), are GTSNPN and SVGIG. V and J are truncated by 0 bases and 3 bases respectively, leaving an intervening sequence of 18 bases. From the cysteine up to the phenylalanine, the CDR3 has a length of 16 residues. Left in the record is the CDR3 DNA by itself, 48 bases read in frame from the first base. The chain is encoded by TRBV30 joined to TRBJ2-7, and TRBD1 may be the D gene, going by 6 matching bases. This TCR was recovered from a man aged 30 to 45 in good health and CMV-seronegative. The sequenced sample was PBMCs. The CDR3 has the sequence CAWSVRNRVEFYEQYF. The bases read TGTGCCTGGAGTGTACGTAACAGGGTGGAATTCTACGAGCAGTACTTC.